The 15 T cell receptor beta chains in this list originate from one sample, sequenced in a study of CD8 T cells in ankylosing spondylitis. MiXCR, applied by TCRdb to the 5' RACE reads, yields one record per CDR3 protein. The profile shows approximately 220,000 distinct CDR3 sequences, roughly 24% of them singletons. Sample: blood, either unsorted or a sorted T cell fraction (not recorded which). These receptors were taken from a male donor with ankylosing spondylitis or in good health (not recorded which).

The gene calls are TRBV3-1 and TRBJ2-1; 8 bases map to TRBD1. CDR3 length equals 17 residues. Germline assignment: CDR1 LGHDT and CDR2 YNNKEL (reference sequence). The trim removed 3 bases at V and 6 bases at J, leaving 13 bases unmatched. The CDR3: CASSHGSRLDRVNEQFF. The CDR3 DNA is TGTGCCAGCAGCCACGGTAGTCGTTTGGACAGGGTCAATGAGCAGTTCTTC.

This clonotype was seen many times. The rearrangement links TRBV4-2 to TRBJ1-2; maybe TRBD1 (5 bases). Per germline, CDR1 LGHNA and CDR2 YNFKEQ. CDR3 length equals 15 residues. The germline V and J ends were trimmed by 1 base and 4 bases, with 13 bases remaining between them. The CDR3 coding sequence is TGTGCCAGCAGCCAAGGCAGGGAGTTCTCCTATGGCTACACCTTC. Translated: CASSQGREFSYGYTF.

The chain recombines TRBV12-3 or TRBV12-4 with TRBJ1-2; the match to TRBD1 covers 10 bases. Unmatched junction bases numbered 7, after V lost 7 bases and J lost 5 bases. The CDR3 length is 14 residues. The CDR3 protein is CASKKTGGQYGYTF. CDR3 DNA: TGTGCCAGCAAAAAGACAGGGGGCCAGTATGGCTACACCTTC.

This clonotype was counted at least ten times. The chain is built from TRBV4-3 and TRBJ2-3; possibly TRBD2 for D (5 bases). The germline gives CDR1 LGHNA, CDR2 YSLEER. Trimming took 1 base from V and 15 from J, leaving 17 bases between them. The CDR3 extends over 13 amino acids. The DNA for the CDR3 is TGCGCCAGCAGCCAAGTAGGCGGGTGGTCAAGATATTTT. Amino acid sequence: CASSQVGGWSRYF.

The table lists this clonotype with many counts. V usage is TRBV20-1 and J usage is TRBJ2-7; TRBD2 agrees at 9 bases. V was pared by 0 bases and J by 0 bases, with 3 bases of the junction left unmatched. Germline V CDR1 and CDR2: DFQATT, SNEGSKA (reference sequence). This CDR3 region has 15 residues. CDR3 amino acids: CSARDSGRLSYEQYF. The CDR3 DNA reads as TGCAGTGCTAGAGATAGCGGGAGACTCTCCTACGAGCAGTACTTC.

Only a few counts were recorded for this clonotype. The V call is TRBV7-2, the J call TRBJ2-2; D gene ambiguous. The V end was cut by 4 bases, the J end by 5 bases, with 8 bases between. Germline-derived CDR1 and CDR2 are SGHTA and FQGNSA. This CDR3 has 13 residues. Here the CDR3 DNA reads TGTGCCAGCAGCTCCTTTTGGACCGGGGAGCTGTTTTTT. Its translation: CASSSFWTGELFF.

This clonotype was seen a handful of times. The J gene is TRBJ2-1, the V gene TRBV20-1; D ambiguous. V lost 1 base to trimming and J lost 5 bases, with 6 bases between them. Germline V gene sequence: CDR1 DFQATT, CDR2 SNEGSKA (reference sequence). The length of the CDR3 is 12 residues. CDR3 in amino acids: CSARGDDNEQFF. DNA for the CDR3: TGCAGTGCTAGAGGGGATGACAATGAGCAGTTCTTC.

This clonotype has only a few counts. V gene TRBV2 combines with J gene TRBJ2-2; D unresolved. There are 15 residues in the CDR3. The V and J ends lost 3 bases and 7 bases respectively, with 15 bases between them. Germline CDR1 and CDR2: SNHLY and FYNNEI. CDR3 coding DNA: TGTGCCAGCAGTGAGGAGAGGCCCCCAAACGGGGAGCTGTTTTTT. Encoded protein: CASSEERPPNGELFF.

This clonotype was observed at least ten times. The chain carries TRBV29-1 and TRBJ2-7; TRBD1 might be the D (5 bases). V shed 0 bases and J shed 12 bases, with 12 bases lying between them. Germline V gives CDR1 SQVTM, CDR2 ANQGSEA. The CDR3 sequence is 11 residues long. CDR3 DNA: TGCAGCGTTGAAGACGGTAGGGGATCGTACTTC. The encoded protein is CSVEDGRGSYF.

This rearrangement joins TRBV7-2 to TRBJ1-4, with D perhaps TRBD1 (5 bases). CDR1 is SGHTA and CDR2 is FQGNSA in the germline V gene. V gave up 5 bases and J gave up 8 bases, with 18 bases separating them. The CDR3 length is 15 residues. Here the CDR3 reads CASSVPGLRKEKLFF. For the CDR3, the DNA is TGTGCCAGCAGCGTACCGGGACTGAGGAAAGAAAAACTGTTTTTT.

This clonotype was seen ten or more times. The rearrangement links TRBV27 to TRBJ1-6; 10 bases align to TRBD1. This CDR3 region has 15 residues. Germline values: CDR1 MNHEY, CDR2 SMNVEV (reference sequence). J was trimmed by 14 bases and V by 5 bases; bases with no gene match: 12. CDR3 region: CASSALQTGGLTLHF. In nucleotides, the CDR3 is TGTGCCAGCAGTGCCCTGCAGACAGGGGGCCTCACCCTCCACTTT.

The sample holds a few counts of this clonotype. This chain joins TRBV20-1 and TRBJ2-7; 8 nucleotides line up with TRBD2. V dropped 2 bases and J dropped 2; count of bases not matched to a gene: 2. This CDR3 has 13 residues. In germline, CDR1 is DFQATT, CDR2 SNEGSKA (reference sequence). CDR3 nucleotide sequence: TGCAGTGCTAGATCAGCGGGGGCCTACGAGCAGTACTTC. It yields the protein CSARSAGAYEQYF.

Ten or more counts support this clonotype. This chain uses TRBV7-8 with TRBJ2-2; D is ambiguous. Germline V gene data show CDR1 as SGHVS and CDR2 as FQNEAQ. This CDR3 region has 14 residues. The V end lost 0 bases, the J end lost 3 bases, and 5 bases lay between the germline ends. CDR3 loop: CASSLAQYTGELFF. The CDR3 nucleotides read TGTGCCAGCAGCTTAGCGCAATACACCGGGGAGCTGTTTTTT.

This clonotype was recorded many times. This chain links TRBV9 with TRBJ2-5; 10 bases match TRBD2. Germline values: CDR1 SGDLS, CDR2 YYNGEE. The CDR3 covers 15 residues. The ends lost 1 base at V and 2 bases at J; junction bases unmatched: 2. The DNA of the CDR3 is TGTGCCAGCAGCGTACTAGCGGGAGTACAAGAGACCCAGTACTTC. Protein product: CASSVLAGVQETQYF.

In DNA form, the CDR3 reads TGTGCCAGCAGTGACCTGACAACAGAGTCCGGCTACGAGCAGTACTTC. Translating gives CASSDLTTESGYEQYF. The chain carries TRBV12-3 or TRBV12-4 and TRBJ2-7; D gene uncertain. CDR3 length: 16 residues. Trimming pared 5 bases from V and 3 bases from J, leaving 20 bases between.